This T cell receptor beta chain was sequenced for a study of shared clonotypes between healthy human individuals. The repertoire was sequenced with immunoSEQ multiplex PCR; TCRdb's copy has only in-frame clones and lacks some. The table lists approximately 1.9 million clones, around 95% of them singletons, with around 1.7% in the top ten. The CDR3 extends over 12 amino acids. The V gene lost 2 bases and the J gene lost 0 bases, with 4 bases spanning the gap. Looked up from germline, CDR1 is GTSNPN and CDR2 is SVGIG (reference sequence). Naive CD8 cells, CD45RO-negative and positively selected for CCR7, excluded terminally differentiated effector memory CD45RA+ cells. Study conclusions and caveats: Tissue TCR repertoires likely differ from these blood-only repertoires. In a few donors, about 5% of naive CD4 clonotypes appeared in common. The represented genetic and exposure-history diversity was limited by the small number of donors.

This clone was found a few times. Its antigen is unknown. This chain uses TRBV30 with TRBJ1-1; D is ambiguous. This sequence originates from a man aged 18 to 30 in good health. Some clones in this sample may be carry-over from other donors' samples. Sequenced: naive CD8+ T cells from PBMCs. Written as DNA, the CDR3 is TGTGCCTGGAGTTTTATGAACACTGAAGCTTTCTTT. It translates to CAWSFMNTEAFF.